This T cell receptor beta chain was documented in a study of blood T cell repertoires in COVID-19. Study in general: Acute-phase and convalescent COVID-19 samples originated in the United States, Italy and Spain.

Germline V CDR1 and CDR2: LNHNV, YYDKDF (reference sequence). V was cut by 6 bases and J by 3 bases, with 6 bases left in between. CDR3 length: 12 residues. Authors' analysis steps: Amplification with reference gene primers provided the estimates of nucleated cell counts. The protocol was immunoSEQ multiplex PCR, while the TCRdb copy is restricted to in-frame clones and leaves out a portion. The V and J calls and the clone size are those of that table, but D and trimming were determined from the DNA. Counted here are some 170,000 clones, roughly 80% occurring once; the ten biggest clones make up roughly 9.1%.

The TCR originated in a woman between 65 and 79 years old with acute or convalescent COVID-19. Sequenced: peripheral blood. The V and J genes are TRBV15 and TRBJ1-3; D might be TRBD1 (5 bases). The CDR3 DNA follows: TGTGCCACCAGTAGGGGTGGAAACACCATATATTTT. Protein: CATSRGGNTIYF.